The 7 T cell receptor beta chains presented below share a single source sample, sequenced in a study of T cells in Graves' hyperthyroidism and ophthalmopathy. RNA transcripts provided the source from which TCR beta CDR3 regions were amplified. Initially, a first-round RT-PCR of the TCR CDR3 employed the HTBI primer set. TCRdb passed the multiplex PCR reads through MiXCR, listing each CDR3 protein once. Among fewer than 450,000 distinct CDR3 sequences listed, roughly 15% were seen once. Source material: blood. Receptor source: a woman in her twenties or thirties with Graves' hyperthyroidism that later progressed to Graves' ophthalmopathy.

This clonotype was detected only a few times. The genes are TRBV6-1 and TRBJ2-3; tentative D call: TRBD1 (6 bases). Germline V gene sequence: CDR1 MNHNS, CDR2 SASEGT. This CDR3 has 16 residues. V was clipped by 4 bases and J by 2 bases, with 16 bases between them. CDR3 protein: CASSGDIPSLTDTQYF. CDR3 sequence (DNA): TGTGCCAGCAGTGGGGACATCCCCTCCCTCACAGATACGCAGTATTTT.

This clonotype was detected many times. The chain uses TRBV6-2 or TRBV6-3 and TRBJ1-4, with 7 bases matching TRBD1. CDR1 is MNHEY, CDR2 SVGEGT, per germline. The CDR3 has 14 residues. With V trimmed by 2 bases and J by 6 bases, 3 bases remained unmatched. CDR3 loop: CASSYRQGHEKLFF. In nucleotides, the CDR3 is TGTGCCAGCAGTTACCGACAGGGACATGAAAAACTGTTTTTT.

This clonotype was seen a few times. The chain carries TRBV27 and TRBJ2-1; 11 bases align to TRBD2. The CDR3 contains 13 residues. With 8 bases clipped from V and 7 bases from J, the junction kept 4 bases outside the gene matches. CDR1 is MNHEY, CDR2 SMNVEV, per germline (reference sequence). CDR3 sequence reads: CASGTSGSNEQFF. CDR3 DNA: TGTGCCAGCGGGACTAGCGGCAGTAATGAGCAGTTCTTC.

The V call is TRBV20-1, the J call TRBJ1-3; D unresolved. V was clipped by 4 bases and J by 2 bases, with 3 bases between them. Germline CDR1 and CDR2: DFQATT and SNEGSKA (reference sequence). CDR3 length: 11 residues. CDR3 in DNA: TGCAGTGCTACAGCTGGAAACACCATATATTTT. Its translation is CSATAGNTIYF.

The chain links TRBV18 to TRBJ2-3; possibly TRBD1 or TRBD2 for D (6 bases each). CDR3 length: 14 amino acids. The germline gives CDR1 KGHSH, CDR2 LQKENI. V was pared by 6 bases and J by 4 bases, with 14 bases between. CDR3 nucleotides: TGTGCCAGCTCGCCGGGGGCCCCCCCAGATACGCAGTATTTT. Translated: CASSPGAPPDTQYF.

The chain links TRBV11-3 to TRBJ1-5; a weak D match, TRBD1 (6 bases). V lost 5 bases and J 1 base, leaving 12 bases between the germline ends. Germline V gives CDR1 SGHNT, CDR2 YENEEA. This CDR3 has 15 amino acids. The CDR3 DNA sequence: TGTGCCAGCAGCGTACAGGGAGGAAGCAATCAGCCCCAGCATTTT. Protein: CASSVQGGSNQPQHF.

The chain employs TRBV12-3 or TRBV12-4 and TRBJ1-2; 8 bases are shared with TRBD1. The CDR3 spans 14 residues. The V segment lost 5 bases and the J segment 8 bases; nucleotides outside the gene matches: 10. CDR3 nucleotide sequence: TGTGCCAGCAGTCCGACAGGGGTTTACTGGGGCTACACCTTC. Residues: CASSPTGVYWGYTF.